This T cell receptor beta chain was recovered during a study of MAIT cells during Salmonella Paratyphi A infection (dated by TCRdb to the late 2010s). Regarding the study in general: A single dose of 1-5x10^3 CFU of S. Paratyphi A strain NVGH308 was ingested by adult volunteers aged 18 to 60. Starting at diagnosis, diagnosed volunteers were given ciprofloxacin 500 mg twice a day for 14 days.

Explained via the paper, the time point label denotes: before S. Paratyphi A challenge (baseline). Using flow cytometry, MAIT cells, defined as Valpha7.2+ CD161+ T cells, were identified and sorted. Circulating MAIT cell TCRbeta repertoires were profiled longitudinally in 5 to 7 volunteers in whom enteric fever developed after controlled oral challenge with live Salmonella Paratyphi A. Every diagnosed volunteer provided MAIT cell samples at three timepoints: pre-infection, mid-infection and post-infection. Enteric fever was diagnosed on the basis of Paratyphi A bacteremia and/or persistent fever above 38 degrees C lasting more than 12 hours. Challenged volunteers were diagnosed with infection sometime between day 4 and day 7 after challenge. For RNA extraction, about 4,500 to 10,000 MAIT cells from each sample were sorted straight into RNAqueous-Micro lysis buffer. Lymphoprep gradient centrifugation was used to isolate peripheral blood mononuclear cells from blood samples and leukocyte cones. Cell sorting used a BD FACSAria Fusion or BD FACSAria III sorter.

Compared with the rest of its sample, this clonotype is medium-sized (0.01 to 0.1%). Its antigen is still unknown. With a much larger clone just one base away, this may be a read error. Library preparation employed 5' RACE. Two rounds of PCR with Phusion High-Fidelity polymerase amplified TCRbeta, with sample-specific barcodes added in the primers. To build the TCRbeta libraries, template-switch cDNA synthesis was carried out using SMARTScribe reverse transcriptase along with a TRBC-specific primer. The barcoded samples were pooled and then prepared using the NEBNext Ultra DNA Library Prep Kit for Illumina. Libraries were sequenced on an Illumina MiSeq with the MiSeq reagent kit v2, 300 cycles. For the original study's pipeline: Jemultiplexer was used to demultiplex reads by barcode, and MiTCR with default parameters handled the alignment. Non-functional sequences were filtered out with VDJtools, and clonotypes were defined by amino acid sequence, with frequencies based on assigned sequence reads. The clonal space homeostasis analysis grouped clonotypes by frequency into over-represented (0.05-1), large, medium and small bins. In TCRdb, the public reads were trimmed at Q25 with fastp and aligned with MiXCR, with productive beta chains retained. Every entry covers one CDR3 protein and lists the most common genes and DNA from its rows. The V and J calls and clone size are TCRdb's, not the authors'. In all, the sample holds about 800 distinct CDR3 sequences, and about 32% of those were seen once. The top ten clonotypes cover approximately 24% of the sample.

Sequences MDHEN (CDR1) and SYDVKM (CDR2) are obtained from the germline V gene. The CDR3 runs 18 amino acids, cysteine and phenylalanine included. The entry retains the CDR3 DNA only, 54 bases that are in frame from base 1. Germline trimming: 4 bases from V, 7 bases from J; junction bases outside gene matches: 18. Broader findings and caveats from the paper: The space taken up by over-represented MAIT clonotypes dropped significantly from baseline to mid-infection (roughly 0.18 to 0.096), while post-infection showed no significant difference. Although the availability of volunteer samples limited sample sizes, the sizes were judged adequate for detecting differences between groups. MAIT TRBV usage was oligoclonal, favouring TRBV20 and TRBV6, and appeared unchanged by infection. Compared with healthy controls, diagnosed volunteers had more expansion or contraction among the top five MAIT clonotypes (around 0.5 versus 0.13), a finding that suggests the repertoire is reshaped by infection.

This TCR was recovered from a person between 18 and 75 years old who was deliberately infected with Salmonella Paratyphi A in a paratyphoid fever challenge study. The sequencing used MAIT cells from blood, collected at the first sampling point of the challenge study. In this chain, TRBV28 is recombined with TRBJ2-1; 8 middle bases align to TRBD1. CDR3 loop: CASSSSSPQGELLNEQFF. The nucleotide sequence is TGTGCCAGCAGTTCCTCGTCACCACAGGGGGAATTGTTAAATGAGCAGTTCTTC.